The source of this T cell receptor (beta chain) is a study of beta chain features in type 1 diabetes. cDNA synthesis used the whole RNA isolate, giving expressed TCRB sequences. The data were produced by immunoSEQ multiplex PCR, yet TCRdb's version contains in-frame clones alone and is incomplete. This table has 120,000 to 150,000 clones, under 60% appearing once. The germline gives CDR1 SGHVS, CDR2 FQNEAQ. This CDR3 is 14 amino acids long. Between the trimmed V and J ends, which lost 1 base and 4 bases, there was a span of 11 bases. In this sample, this clone turned up a few times. This chain links TRBV7-8 with TRBJ2-7, with D possibly being TRBD2 (5 bases). The clonotype originates from a man between 18 and 29 years old in good health. The sequenced material came from Tregs from blood. The CDR3 DNA follows: TGTGCCAGCAGCTTAGTTTTCCCGGGGTACGAGCAGTACTTC. Protein product: CASSLVFPGYEQYF.